This T cell receptor (beta chain) originates from a study of OX40 agonist ivuxolimab in advanced cancers. Germline V CDR1 and CDR2: LGHNA, YNFKEQ. The CDR3 totals 13 residues. The V end lost 1 base, the J end lost 4 bases, and 5 bases lay between the germline ends. Measured with immunoSEQ multiplex PCR; TCRdb has only the in-frame clones, and not every one. This table has roughly 40,000 clones, 70% to 90% appearing once. The sample in question was CD4+ or CD8+ T cells sorted from blood, obtained in a trial of the OX40 agonist ivuxolimab. This sequence was found in an adult with an advanced solid tumor such as melanoma, head and neck, liver or kidney cancer. The V and J genes are TRBV4-2 and TRBJ2-1, with D uncertain. The CDR3 DNA follows: TGTGCCAGCAGCCAAGGGTCTTACAATGAGCAGTTCTTC. It translates to CASSQGSYNEQFF.